Listed below are T cell receptor beta chains from one sample, sequenced in a study of human T cells and chemical hapten exposure. TCRdb independently ran MiXCR on the RACE reads; one entry per CDR3 protein. The data show 40,000 to 50,000 distinct CDR3 sequences, over 3.5% seen once. The sample was whole blood, taken in connection with sensitization to the hapten diphenylcyclopropenone (DPC). Receptors were obtained from a man in his fifties or sixties with alopecia areata. Some clones in this sample may be carry-over from other donors' samples. Each CDR3 is given with its conserved first and last residue. A D gene is named only where the DNA matches it firmly. The size entry is marked missing in some rows and otherwise reads once, few, many or a size class.

NA	TRBV5-4	NA	TRBJ2-2	CASSLMNTGELFF	TGTGCCAGCAGCTTGATGAACACCGGGGAGCTGTTTTTT
many	TRBV7-2	NA	TRBJ2-3	CASSRDYQSTDTQYF	TGTGCCAGCAGCAGAGACTATCAAAGCACAGATACGCAGTATTTT
many	TRBV4-2	NA	TRBJ2-1	CASSQDLAREQFF	TGTGCCAGCAGCCAAGATTTAGCACGCGAGCAGTTCTTC
many	TRBV7-2	NA	TRBJ1-1	CASSSDSSNTEAFF	TGTGCCAGCAGCTCAGACAGCTCGAACACTGAAGCTTTCTTT
many	TRBV11-2	NA	TRBJ2-2	CASSRDRQTLPGELFF	TGTGCCAGCAGCCGAGATCGACAGACCCTGCCCGGGGAGCTGTTTTTT
many	TRBV19	TRBD1	TRBJ2-1	CASSNPGQGADEQFF	TGTGCCAGTAGTAACCCAGGACAGGGGGCCGATGAGCAGTTCTTC
many	TRBV19	TRBD2	TRBJ2-1	CASSIGPGTSGSNEQFF	TGTGCCAGTAGTATAGGGCCTGGGACTAGCGGGAGTAATGAGCAGTTCTTC
NA	TRBV12-3/TRBV12-4	NA	TRBJ1-6	CASSRGSASPLHF	TGTGCCAGCAGTCGAGGAAGCGCGTCACCCCTCCACTTT
many	TRBV29-1	NA	TRBJ2-4	CSFRRVGAGGKNIQYF	TGCAGCTTTCGTAGGGTGGGGGCTGGCGGAAAAAACATTCAGTACTTC
many	TRBV29-1	NA	TRBJ2-6	CSVVGSTGANVLTF	TGCAGCGTTGTGGGCAGTACTGGGGCCAACGTCCTGACTTTC
many	TRBV29-1	NA	TRBJ1-1	CSVEPGHGTEAFF	TGCAGCGTTGAGCCGGGACACGGTACTGAAGCTTTCTTT
many	TRBV4-1	TRBD2	TRBJ2-1	CASSQGTSGPYNEQFF	TGCGCCAGCAGCCAAGGGACTAGCGGGCCCTACAATGAGCAGTTCTTC
few	TRBV7-8	NA	TRBJ2-7	CASSSGNFRGNEQYF	TGTGCCAGCAGCTCGGGGAACTTCAGGGGCAACGAGCAGTACTTC
few	TRBV7-8	NA	TRBJ1-1	CASSLAPGRAEAFF	TGTGCCAGCAGCTTAGCCCCGGGAAGGGCTGAAGCTTTCTTT
many	TRBV12-3/TRBV12-4	TRBD2	TRBJ2-5	CASSFGIAGGGETQYF	TGTGCCAGCAGTTTTGGGATAGCGGGAGGTGGGGAGACCCAGTACTTC
many	TRBV28	NA	TRBJ2-3	CASSLKTGLTDTQYF	TGTGCCAGCAGTTTAAAAACAGGACTTACAGATACGCAGTATTTT
many	TRBV20-1	NA	TRBJ2-1	CSARIDGGYNEQFF	TGCAGTGCTAGAATAGACGGGGGTTACAATGAGCAGTTCTTC
many	TRBV28	TRBD1	TRBJ2-7	CASSLDRVNPEQYF	TGTGCCAGCAGTCTTGACAGGGTAAACCCGGAGCAGTACTTC
many	TRBV5-1	TRBD2	TRBJ2-3	CASCSGRAGTDTQYF	TGCGCCAGCTGTAGCGGGAGGGCAGGCACAGATACGCAGTATTTT
many	TRBV5-4	NA	TRBJ1-4	CASSAGGSYNEKLFF	TGTGCCAGCAGCGCGGGTGGCAGCTATAATGAAAAACTGTTTTTT
many	TRBV5-1	TRBD1	TRBJ2-7	CASSLVTGTGGDEQYF	TGCGCCAGCAGCTTGGTGACCGGGACAGGGGGCGACGAGCAGTACTTC
many	TRBV7-2	NA	TRBJ2-3	CASSPGSPRTDTQYF	TGTGCCAGCAGCCCCGGATCTCCCCGCACAGATACGCAGTATTTT
once	TRBV10-3	NA	TRBJ1-1	CAISSLNTEAFF	TGTGCCATCTCATCCCTGAACACTGAAGCTTTCTTT
many	TRBV12-3/TRBV12-4	TRBD1	TRBJ2-7	CASSWTGSAYEQYF	TGTGCCAGCAGTTGGACAGGGAGTGCCTACGAGCAGTACTTC
many	TRBV29-1	NA	TRBJ2-4	CSVEKAEGVQYF	TGCAGCGTTGAAAAGGCCGAGGGAGTTCAGTACTTC
many	TRBV4-2	TRBD2	TRBJ2-1	CASSQDTGTSGSRFF	TGTGCCAGCAGCCAAGATACGGGGACTAGCGGGAGCCGATTCTTC
few	TRBV20-1	TRBD2	TRBJ2-1	CSSPLAGFKAEQFF	TGCAGTTCTCCCCTAGCGGGATTTAAAGCTGAGCAGTTCTTC
many	TRBV4-1	NA	TRBJ2-7	CASSQALRGASYEQYF	TGCGCCAGCAGCCAAGCCCTAAGGGGCGCTTCCTACGAGCAGTACTTC
many	TRBV5-4	NA	TRBJ2-5	CASSFGERGQETQYF	TGTGCCAGCAGCTTCGGTGAGAGGGGCCAAGAGACCCAGTACTTC
many	TRBV20-1	NA	TRBJ1-2	CSASMVEGGYGYTF	TGCAGTGCTAGCATGGTGGAGGGCGGCTATGGCTACACCTTC